A single sample is the source of the 3 T cell receptor beta chains below, sequenced in a study of blood T cells in healthy people across ages. A sample-barcoded 5' primer and a J-beta primer mix were used in a second PCR of about 7 to 11 cycles. Each CDR3 protein is one row after TCRdb ran MiXCR on the 5' RACE reads. Counted here are some 750,000 distinct CDR3 sequences, about a fifth occurring once; the ten biggest clones make up roughly a fifth. The sample comprised blood. These receptors were obtained from a man in his 70s in good health.

The J gene is TRBJ1-5, the V gene TRBV20-1, with 7 bases matching TRBD1. There are 14 residues in the CDR3. The V gene's germline CDR1 is DFQATT and CDR2 SNEGSKA (reference sequence). V trimming: 6 bases; J trimming: 7 bases; junction bases outside the gene matches: 12. The DNA for the CDR3 is TGCAGTGCCCCCTCTGGGCAGGGGGGACAGCCCCAGCATTTT. Encoded protein: CSAPSGQGGQPQHF.

This clonotype was observed a handful of times. The chain's CDR3 is CASSLGFHQPQHF. The DNA of the CDR3 is TGTGCCAGCAGTTTAGGGTTCCATCAGCCCCAGCATTTT. The rearrangement uses TRBV6-2 or TRBV6-3 and TRBJ1-5; D uncertain. Germline loops: CDR1 MNHEY, CDR2 SVGEGT. V shed 4 bases and J shed 5 bases, with 9 bases lying between them. CDR3 length: 13 amino acids.

The V and J genes are TRBV3-1 and TRBJ2-3; D possibly corresponds to TRBD1 (5 bases). Germline V gene data show CDR1 as LGHDT and CDR2 as YNNKEL (reference sequence). The length of the CDR3 is 16 residues. V was trimmed by 0 bases and J by 3 bases, leaving 13 bases between them. The CDR3 DNA is TGTGCCAGCAGCCAAGATCTTTCACAGGCGACAGATACGCAGTATTTT. It translates to CASSQDLSQATDTQYF.